A selection of T cell receptor beta chains follows, all from one sample in a study of identical twins. TCRdb called the 5' RACE reads again in MiXCR, with one record for every CDR3 protein. The sample carries about 450,000 distinct CDR3 sequences, approximately 17% recorded once. Material for sequencing was naive T cells sorted from blood. Source of these receptors: a man in his fifties in good health. The CDR3 runs from the conserved cysteine through the conserved F or W. The D gene is left open where the match is weak. Not all rows give a size; the values are once, few, many and, for expanded clones, a class.

d_call	v_call	j_call	clone_size	cdr3_nt	cdr3_aa
.	TRBV28	TRBJ2-7	many	TGTGCCAGCAGTCAACGGGTTTTGCGGGTTAACGAGCAGTACTTC	CASSQRVLRVNEQYF
TRBD1	TRBV7-2	TRBJ1-6	.	TGTGCCAGCAGCTTAGCGGGACAGGGGGTGAATTCACCCCTCCACTTT	CASSLAGQGVNSPLHF
.	TRBV3-1	TRBJ1-1	many	TGTGCCAGCAGCCAAGAGAGGGGAGAGAACAGTGAAGCTTTCTTT	CASSQERGENSEAFF
.	TRBV11-2	TRBJ1-3	.	TGTGCCAGCAGCGAAGGCTCTGGAAACACCATATATTTT	CASSEGSGNTIYF
.	TRBV29-1	TRBJ2-5	.	TGCCCCCTGGACAGTGCACAAGAGACCCAGTACTTC	CPLDSAQETQYF
.	TRBV5-1	TRBJ2-5	.	TGCGCCAGCAGCAACCTCAGGAACGCAGAGACCCAGTACTTC	CASSNLRNAETQYF
.	TRBV7-3	TRBJ2-1	many	TGTGCCAGCAGCGCCGGGGCAGGGTACAATGAGCAGTTCTTC	CASSAGAGYNEQFF
.	TRBV9	TRBJ1-1	.	TGTGCCAGCAGCGCCTCTGATGAGAACACTGAAGCTTTCTTT	CASSASDENTEAFF
.	TRBV20-1	TRBJ1-2	.	TGCAGTGCTAGAGACACTCTGGGGAACTATGGCTACACCTTC	CSARDTLGNYGYTF
TRBD1	TRBV10-3	TRBJ2-1	few	TGTGCCACGCAGGGGGAGAGCTCCTACAATGAGCAGTTCTTC	CATQGESSYNEQFF
.	TRBV11-1	TRBJ2-5	many	TGTGCCAGCAGCTTAAGTCTCGTGTTATCGACACGTGGAGAGACCCAGTACTTC	CASSLSLVLSTRGETQYF
TRBD1	TRBV6-2/TRBV6-3	TRBJ2-6	many	TGTGCCAGCAGTCGTCCCGGGACAGGGCTGGCAGGGGCCAACGTCCTGACTTTC	CASSRPGTGLAGANVLTF
TRBD2	TRBV6-1	TRBJ2-4	few	TGTGCCAACGAACTAAGCGGGGGGGCCGACAAAAACATTCAGTACTTC	CANELSGGADKNIQYF
TRBD1	TRBV4-1	TRBJ1-2	.	TGCGCCAGCAGCCAAGATGAGGGGGCGCGGGGCTACACCTTC	CASSQDEGARGYTF
.	TRBV7-2	TRBJ1-2	many	TGTGCCAGCAGCGCAGATCGGTGGAGGTCTTTTGGCTACACCTTC	CASSADRWRSFGYTF
.	TRBV20-1	TRBJ1-4	.	TGCAGTGCTAGATCTACGGGATGGGGGGTTGTTGAAAAACTGTTTTTT	CSARSTGWGVVEKLFF
.	TRBV5-1	TRBJ1-1	many	TGCGCCAGCAGCTTGGAGGTGCTGAACACTGAAGCTTTCTTT	CASSLEVLNTEAFF
TRBD1	TRBV3-1	TRBJ2-7	few	TGTGCCAGCAGCCAAGGAGGGGGCGGGTACGAGCAGTACTTC	CASSQGGGGYEQYF
.	TRBV29-1	TRBJ1-1	.	TGCAGCGGGGTCGCACAGTTTAACACTGAAGCTTTCTTT	CSGVAQFNTEAFF
.	TRBV20-1	TRBJ2-5	few	TGCAGTGCTACCCCGGTCGTATTGACCTCTCAAGAGACCCAGTACTTC	CSATPVVLTSQETQYF
TRBD2	TRBV28	TRBJ2-4	.	TGTGCCAGCAGTTTAGGGACTAGCGCGGCCAAAAACATTCAGTACTTC	CASSLGTSAAKNIQYF
.	TRBV7-2	TRBJ2-2	.	TGTGCCAACATGGTGGGGGAACCGAGCGGGGAGCTGTTTTTT	CANMVGEPSGELFF
.	TRBV12-3/TRBV12-4	TRBJ2-5	.	TGTGCCAGCAGTTTAAGCAGCGGCCCAGGGAAGACCCAGTACTTC	CASSLSSGPGKTQYF
.	TRBV20-1	TRBJ2-1	.	TGCAGTGCTAGCCCCGGCGGGACTCCGTCCTACAATGAGCAGTTCTTC	CSASPGGTPSYNEQFF
.	TRBV25-1	TRBJ1-2	.	TGTGCCAGCAGTGACCTGAGGACCAGCTATGGCTACACCTTC	CASSDLRTSYGYTF
.	TRBV6-1	TRBJ1-4	.	TGTGCCAGCAGTCGGACGCCCGGGGATGAAAAACTGTTTTTT	CASSRTPGDEKLFF
.	TRBV19	TRBJ2-6	.	TGTGCCAGTAGCGACAGCTCTGGGGCCAACGTCCTGACTTTC	CASSDSSGANVLTF
.	TRBV24-1	TRBJ2-5	.	TGTGCCACCAGTGAGGAGTCCGGTCCCGAGTGGGGGACCCAGTACTTC	CATSEESGPEWGTQYF
TRBD2	TRBV5-5	TRBJ2-1	.	TGTGCCAGCAGTTACGGGACTAGCGGGGGCTCCTACAATGAGCAGTTCTTC	CASSYGTSGGSYNEQFF
.	TRBV6-1	TRBJ2-3	many	TGTGCCAGCAGCCAGAGGGATCTTCCCACAGATACGCAGTATTTT	CASSQRDLPTDTQYF
TRBD1	TRBV5-1	TRBJ1-2	.	TGCGCCAGCAGCTTAACAGGGGCGTCTAACTATGGCTACACCTTC	CASSLTGASNYGYTF
.	TRBV20-1	TRBJ1-1	few	TGCAGTGCCGGACTGGGATCGACGAACACTGAAGCTTTCTTT	CSAGLGSTNTEAFF